This T cell receptor beta chain was found in a study of blood T cells in healthy people across ages. Whole-study findings and limits: In older individuals, TCR beta diversity per million T cells was lower, falling roughly linearly with age.

With a J-beta primer mix and a sample-barcoded 5' primer, a second PCR ran about 7 to 11 cycles. Any given sample supplied a minimum of 2.5 million CDR3-containing paired-end reads. TCRdb reprocessed the 5' RACE reads with MiXCR, giving one entry per CDR3 protein. The profile shows some 920,000 distinct CDR3 sequences, just over 50% of them singletons. About this clonotype: The antigen is not known.

V lost 1 base and J 5 bases, leaving 15 bases between the germline ends. The length of the CDR3 is 15 residues. Germline-derived CDR1 and CDR2 are DFQATT and SNEGSKA (reference sequence). The study recruited healthy Caucasian donors from Russia who were aged roughly 6 to 100. Peripheral blood, about 10 milliliters per donor, was collected. The receptor comes from a woman aged 55-70 years in good health. Sequenced material: blood. V usage is TRBV20-1 and J usage is TRBJ2-1, with TRBD2 as a possible D gene (5 bases). The CDR3 coding sequence is TGCAGTGCTAGAGGTAGCGAAGTTCGGGACAATGAGCAGTTCTTC. It yields the protein CSARGSEVRDNEQFF.